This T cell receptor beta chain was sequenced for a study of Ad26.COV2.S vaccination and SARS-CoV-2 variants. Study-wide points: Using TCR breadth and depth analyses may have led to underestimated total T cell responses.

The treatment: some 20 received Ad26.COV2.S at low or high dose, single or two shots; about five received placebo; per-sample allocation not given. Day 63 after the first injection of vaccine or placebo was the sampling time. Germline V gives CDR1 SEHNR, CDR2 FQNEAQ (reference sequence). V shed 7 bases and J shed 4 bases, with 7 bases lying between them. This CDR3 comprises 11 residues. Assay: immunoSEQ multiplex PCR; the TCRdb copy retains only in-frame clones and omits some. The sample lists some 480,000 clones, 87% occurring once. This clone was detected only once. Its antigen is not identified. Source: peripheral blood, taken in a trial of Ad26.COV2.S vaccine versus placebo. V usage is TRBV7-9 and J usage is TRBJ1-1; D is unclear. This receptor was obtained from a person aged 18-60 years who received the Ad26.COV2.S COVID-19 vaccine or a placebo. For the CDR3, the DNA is TGTGCCAGCACACCCGGCACTGAAGCTTTCTTT. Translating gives CASTPGTEAFF. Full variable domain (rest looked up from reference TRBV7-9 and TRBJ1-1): DTGVSQNPRHKITKRGQNVTFRCDPISEHNRLYWYRQTLGQGPEFLTYFQNEAQLEKSRLLSDRFSAERPKGSFSTLEIQRTEQGDSAMYLCASTPGTEAFFGQGTRLTVV.